This T cell receptor (beta chain) was observed in a study of T cells after yellow fever vaccination. The overall study: Preparation used SMART-Seq v4 Ultra Low Input for the low-cell-number fractions.

The V end lost 6 bases, the J end lost 2 bases, and 13 bases lay between the germline ends. Germline CDR1 is SQVTM and CDR2 is ANQGSEA. This CDR3 comprises 13 residues. Findings and limits, study-wide: High-abundance clonotypes from the bulk population could contaminate FACS-sorted repertoires. Although the secondary response was weaker, it peaked faster, at day 5 versus 15.

UMIs were added to TCR cDNA along with a universal primer site when it was made by 5'RACE template switching. TCRdb re-analysed the 5' RACE reads in MiXCR, keeping a single row per CDR3 protein. The table records 250,000 to 350,000 distinct CDR3 sequences, approximately 10% of them present only once. In regard to this clonotype: The antigen remains unidentified.

The chain employs TRBV29-1 and TRBJ2-5; D might be TRBD2 (5 bases). This sequence was found in a man between 18 and 29 years old who received the YFV17D yellow fever vaccine. This specimen consisted of CD4+ T cells sorted from PBMCs, obtained 5 days after the yellow fever booster vaccination. This chain's CDR3 is CSVVGELQETQYF. Written as DNA, the CDR3 is TGCAGCGTAGTTGGGGAGTTACAAGAGACCCAGTACTTC.